This T cell receptor beta chain is drawn from a study of OX40 agonist ivuxolimab in advanced cancers. Across the whole study: The study treated patients with ivuxolimab, an agonistic anti-OX40 (CD134) antibody. Subjects had a mean age of about 65 years, with a range of roughly 20 to 80; about 83% were male.

V was pared by 4 bases and J by 7 bases, with 7 bases of the junction left unmatched. This CDR3 comprises 15 residues. Germline V gives CDR1 SGHRS, CDR2 YFSETQ. The assay was immunoSEQ multiplex PCR, and TCRdb's table has in-frame clones only and misses some. The sample yields tens of thousands of clones, roughly 84% seen once. This chain uses TRBV5-1 with TRBJ2-1, with 11 positions matching TRBD2. Sample: CD4+ or CD8+ T cells sorted from blood, taken in a trial of the OX40 agonist ivuxolimab. The TCR sequence derives from an adult with an advanced solid tumor such as melanoma, head and neck, liver or kidney cancer. The CDR3 loop is CASSPRLAGINEQFF. CDR3 DNA: TGCGCCAGCAGCCCTCGACTAGCGGGGATAAATGAGCAGTTCTTC.